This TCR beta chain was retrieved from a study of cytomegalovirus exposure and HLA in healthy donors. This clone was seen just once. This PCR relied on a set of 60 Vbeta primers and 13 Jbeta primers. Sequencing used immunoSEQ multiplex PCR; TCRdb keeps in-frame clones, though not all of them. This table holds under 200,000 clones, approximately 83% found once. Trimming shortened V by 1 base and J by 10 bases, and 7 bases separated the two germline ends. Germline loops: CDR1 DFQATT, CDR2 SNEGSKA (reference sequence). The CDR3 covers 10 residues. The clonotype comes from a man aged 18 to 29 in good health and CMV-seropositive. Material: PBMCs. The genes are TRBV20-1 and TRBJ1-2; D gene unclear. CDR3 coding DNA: TGCAGTGCTAGAGTCGGGGACTACACCTTC. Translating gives CSARVGDYTF.